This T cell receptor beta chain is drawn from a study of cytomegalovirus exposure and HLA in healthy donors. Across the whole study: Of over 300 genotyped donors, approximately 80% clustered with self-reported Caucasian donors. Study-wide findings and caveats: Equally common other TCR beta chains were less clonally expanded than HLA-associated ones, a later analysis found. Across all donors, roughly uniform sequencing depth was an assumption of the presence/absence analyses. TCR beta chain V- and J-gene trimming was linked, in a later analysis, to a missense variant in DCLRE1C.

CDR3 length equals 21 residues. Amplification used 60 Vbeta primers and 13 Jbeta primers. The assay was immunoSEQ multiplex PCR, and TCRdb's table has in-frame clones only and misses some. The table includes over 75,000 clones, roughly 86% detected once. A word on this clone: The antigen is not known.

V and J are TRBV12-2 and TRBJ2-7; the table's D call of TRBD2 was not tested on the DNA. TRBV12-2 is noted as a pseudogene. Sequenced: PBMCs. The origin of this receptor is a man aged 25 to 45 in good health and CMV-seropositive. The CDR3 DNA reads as TGTGCAAGTCGCTTAGCGCCCACTAGCACTCAAGGGGATGCAACAGAGGAATGGCAGTACTTC. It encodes CASRLAPTSTQGDATEEWQYF.